Presented here are 13 T cell receptor beta chains from one specimen sequenced in a study of blood T cell repertoires in COVID-19. The assay was immunoSEQ multiplex PCR, and TCRdb's table has in-frame clones only and misses some. The sample lists a few hundred thousand clones, about nine tenths seen once, with 1% in the top ten. The source material was peripheral blood. These receptor sequences come from a man aged 50-59 years with active or convalescent COVID-19.

The V and J genes are TRBV4-3 and TRBJ1-4; D uncertain. The CDR3 has 14 residues. V dropped 8 bases and J dropped 8 bases, with 18 bases sitting between them. CDR1 is LGHNA and CDR2 is YSLEER in the germline V gene. The DNA for the CDR3 is TGCGCCAGCGGACCATCCACGGAGGACGAAAAACTGTTTTTT. Encoded protein: CASGPSTEDEKLFF.

The V call is TRBV4-2, the J call TRBJ1-4; 7 bases line up with TRBD1. Germline loops: CDR1 LGHNA, CDR2 YNFKEQ. Germline trimming cut 3 bases from V and 1 base from J; bases unmatched to any gene: 2. The CDR3 length is 15 residues. The CDR3 coding sequence is TGTGCCAGCAGCCAGCCAGGGGGAACTAATGAAAAACTGTTTTTT. Encoded protein: CASSQPGGTNEKLFF.

The rearrangement uses TRBV5-1 and TRBJ2-3, with no clear D. Trimming removed 1 base at V and 0 bases at J, with 9 bases between. This CDR3 is built from 15 residues. Germline V CDR1 and CDR2: SGHRS, YFSETQ. Here the CDR3 reads CASSLQAASTDTQYF. CDR3 nucleotides: TGCGCCAGCAGCTTGCAGGCAGCTAGCACAGATACGCAGTATTTT.

This clone was found a few times. This chain links TRBV10-3 with TRBJ2-2; 8 nucleotides line up with TRBD2. CDR3 length: 16 residues. Losses at the gene ends were 2 bases for V and 1 base for J; bases not matched to a gene: 3. CDR1 is ENHRY, CDR2 SYGVKD, per germline. This CDR3 is CAISERLAGNTGELFF. Written as DNA, the CDR3 is TGTGCCATCAGTGAGAGGCTAGCGGGGAACACCGGGGAGCTGTTTTTT.

V and J are TRBV2 and TRBJ2-1; D may be TRBD2 (6 bases). The CDR3 is made up of 13 amino acids. V shed 2 bases and J shed 10 bases, with 12 bases lying between them. Germline CDR1 reads SNHLY; CDR2 reads FYNNEI. In DNA, the CDR3 is TGTGCCAGCAGTGAAATCCAGGGAGGAGAGCAGTTCTTC. This translates into CASSEIQGGEQFF.

This chain uses TRBV7-3 with TRBJ1-1, with D possibly being TRBD1 (5 bases). The CDR3 consists of 14 residues. V lost 5 bases and J lost 6, with 16 bases in between. Germline loops: CDR1 SGHTA, CDR2 FQGTGA. CDR3 coding DNA: TGTGCCAGCAGCCCCGGCGGGGCGAGCTCTGAAGCTTTCTTT. The encoded protein is CASSPGGASSEAFF. Looking up the rest from reference TRBV7-3 and TRBJ1-1 gives the full variable domain: GAGVSQTPSNKVTEKGKYVELRCDPISGHTALYWYRQSLGQGPEFLIYFQGTGAADDSGLPNDRFFAVRPEGSVSTLKIQRTERGDSAVYLCASSPGGASSEAFFGQGTRLTVV.

The chain is built from TRBV2 and TRBJ2-5, with D perhaps TRBD1 (6 bases). The CDR3 consists of 15 residues. From germline, CDR1 is SNHLY and CDR2 FYNNEI. The V gene lost 8 bases and the J gene lost 4 bases, with 20 bases spanning the gap. The DNA of the CDR3 is TGTGCCAGCGCCCCCCTAACAGGGACCCCAGAGACCCAGTACTTC. Translated, it gives CASAPLTGTPETQYF.

This rearrangement joins TRBV30 to TRBJ1-1; TRBD1 matches 8 bases. CDR3 length: 12 residues. The V gene's germline CDR1 is GTSNPN and CDR2 SVGIG (reference sequence). The trim removed 5 bases at V and 3 bases at J, leaving 2 bases unmatched. The CDR3 coding sequence is TGTGCCTGGGAGACAGGGGACACTGAAGCTTTCTTT. This gives the protein CAWETGDTEAFF.

The J gene is TRBJ1-5, the V gene TRBV7-2, with D possibly matching TRBD1 (6 bases). Trimming stripped 1 base from V and 2 bases from J, with 12 bases between. The CDR3 consists of 16 residues. Germline V gene lookup returns CDR1 SGHTA and CDR2 FQGNSA. The CDR3 loop reads CASSLESRQGNQPQHF. The CDR3 region has the DNA TGTGCCAGCAGCTTAGAGAGTCGACAGGGCAATCAGCCCCAGCATTTT.

The chain uses TRBV5-1 and TRBJ1-1; no clear D gene. This CDR3 has 13 residues. The germline V gene has CDR1 SGHRS and CDR2 YFSETQ. Trimming pared 6 bases from V and 1 base from J, leaving 10 bases between. CDR3 residues: CASTFSQNTEAFF. DNA of the CDR3: TGCGCCAGCACCTTTTCCCAGAACACTGAAGCTTTCTTT.

This chain connects TRBV29-1 to TRBJ2-1; 10 positions agree with TRBD2. CDR1 and CDR2 from the germline V gene are SQVTM and ANQGSEA. The V segment lost 6 bases and the J segment 3 bases; nucleotides outside the gene matches: 2. This CDR3 has 13 amino acids. The CDR3 nucleotides read TGCAGCGTATGGACTAGCGGCTACAATGAGCAGTTCTTC. Residues: CSVWTSGYNEQFF.

The CDR3 bases are TGTGCCAGCAGCTTAGGGGGCCGACTGTTTTTT. Translated, it gives CASSLGGRLFF. This chain links TRBV11-2 with TRBJ1-4; tentative D call: TRBD1 (5 bases). Germline V gives CDR1 SGHAT, CDR2 FQNNGV. Trimming left V 1 base short and J 13 bases short, with 7 bases between. The CDR3 spans 11 residues.

This chain joins TRBV24-1 and TRBJ2-5, with 10 nucleotides matching TRBD2. The CDR3 runs to 15 residues. Germline CDR1 reads KGHDR; CDR2 reads SFDVKD. The trim removed 5 bases at V and 7 bases at J, leaving 9 bases unmatched. DNA for the CDR3: TGTGCCACCAGTGCCCCCAGCGGGGGGGATTCGACCCAGTACTTC. Translating it yields CATSAPSGGDSTQYF.